The rows below give T cell receptor beta chains drawn from one sample of a study of blood T cells in healthy people across ages. TCRdb re-derived calls from the 5' RACE reads in MiXCR, one entry per CDR3 protein. The sample includes approximately 1,000,000 distinct CDR3 sequences, 40% to 45% of them seen just once. The sample taken for sequencing was blood. The source of these receptors is a woman between 55 and 75 years old in good health. The CDR3 runs from the conserved cysteine through the conserved F or W. Each record gives: D gene, V gene, clone size, J gene, CDR3 length, CDR3 DNA, CDR3 protein. A D gene is named only where the DNA matches it firmly. Expanded clones are given a class, and other clones once, few, many or no size at all.

d_gene: NA
v_gene: TRBV7-3
abundance: NA
j_gene: TRBJ1-3
len: 13
CDR3nt: TGTGCCAGCAGCTTAACGCCCGGAAACACCATATATTTT
CDR3aa: CASSLTPGNTIYF

d_gene: NA
v_gene: TRBV29-1
abundance: NA
j_gene: TRBJ2-7
len: 10
CDR3nt: TGCAGCGTGGGAGCCTACGAGCAGTACTTC
CDR3aa: CSVGAYEQYF

d_gene: TRBD1
v_gene: TRBV27
abundance: few
j_gene: TRBJ2-7
len: 15
CDR3nt: TGTGCCAGCAGTTCCGGGACAGGGGAACTTTACGAGCAGTACTTC
CDR3aa: CASSSGTGELYEQYF

d_gene: NA
v_gene: TRBV27
abundance: NA
j_gene: TRBJ1-6
len: 15
CDR3nt: TGTGCCAGCACCTGGGTGGGGCGTGATAATTCACCCCTCCACTTT
CDR3aa: CASTWVGRDNSPLHF

d_gene: NA
v_gene: TRBV20-1
abundance: many
j_gene: TRBJ1-6
len: 14
CDR3nt: TGCAGTGTCAGGACGCGGCTGCGGAATTCACCCCTCCACTTT
CDR3aa: CSVRTRLRNSPLHF

d_gene: TRBD1
v_gene: TRBV20-1
abundance: NA
j_gene: TRBJ2-5
len: 17
CDR3nt: TGCAGTGCTCCCAAGGGGGCGGGCAGGGGGCTTAGGGAGACCCAGTACTTC
CDR3aa: CSAPKGAGRGLRETQYF

d_gene: NA
v_gene: TRBV7-3
abundance: many
j_gene: TRBJ2-1
len: 13
CDR3nt: TGTGCCAGTAGTAGAGGGTACTACAATGAGCAGTTCTTC
CDR3aa: CASSRGYYNEQFF

d_gene: TRBD2
v_gene: TRBV6-6
abundance: NA
j_gene: TRBJ2-7
len: 15
CDR3nt: TGTGCCAGCAGCGCCGGGACTAGCGACTACAATGAGCAGTACTTC
CDR3aa: CASSAGTSDYNEQYF

d_gene: NA
v_gene: TRBV20-1
abundance: NA
j_gene: TRBJ2-1
len: 13
CDR3nt: TGCAGTGTTCGCGGGAAGTCCTACAATGAGCAGTTCTTC
CDR3aa: CSVRGKSYNEQFF

d_gene: NA
v_gene: TRBV12-3/TRBV12-4
abundance: NA
j_gene: TRBJ2-3
len: 15
CDR3nt: TGTGCCAGCATAGGGACACTCGCTAGCACAGGTACGCAGTATTTT
CDR3aa: CASIGTLASTGTQYF

d_gene: TRBD2
v_gene: TRBV12-3/TRBV12-4
abundance: many
j_gene: TRBJ2-1
len: 15
CDR3nt: TGTGCCAGCAGACCGAGTAGCGGGAGCGGGAATGAGCAGTTCTTC
CDR3aa: CASRPSSGSGNEQFF

d_gene: TRBD2
v_gene: TRBV14
abundance: NA
j_gene: TRBJ2-5
len: 17
CDR3nt: TGTGCCAGCAGCCACGGACTAGCGGGCCATACAGGAGAGACCCAGTACTTC
CDR3aa: CASSHGLAGHTGETQYF

d_gene: TRBD2
v_gene: TRBV7-3
abundance: NA
j_gene: TRBJ2-3
len: 17
CDR3nt: TGTGCCAGCAGCCCTGGGGGGGTCCCTTCTAGCACAGATACGCAGTATTTT
CDR3aa: CASSPGGVPSSTDTQYF

d_gene: NA
v_gene: TRBV5-5
abundance: NA
j_gene: TRBJ1-1
len: 11
CDR3nt: TGTGCCAGCAGCCGGGGCCCTAGCGCTTTCTTT
CDR3aa: CASSRGPSAFF

d_gene: NA
v_gene: TRBV30
abundance: NA
j_gene: TRBJ1-4
len: 16
CDR3nt: TGTGCCTGGAGTGTCAGTAGGGTTCGGTTAGATGAAAAACTGTTTTTT
CDR3aa: CAWSVSRVRLDEKLFF

d_gene: TRBD2
v_gene: TRBV9
abundance: NA
j_gene: TRBJ2-3
len: 18
CDR3nt: TGTGCCAGCAGCTTCGGGACTAGCGGGAGCCTTATTTCAGATACGCAGTATTTT
CDR3aa: CASSFGTSGSLISDTQYF

d_gene: TRBD2
v_gene: TRBV20-1
abundance: NA
j_gene: TRBJ2-5
len: 15
CDR3nt: TGCAGTGCTAGTATTAGCGGGAGGCCAACAGAGACCCAGTACTTC
CDR3aa: CSASISGRPTETQYF

d_gene: TRBD2
v_gene: TRBV7-9
abundance: NA
j_gene: TRBJ2-1
len: 17
CDR3nt: TGTGCCAGCAGCTCAAATAGCGGGAGAAACTCCTACAATGAGCAGTTCTTC
CDR3aa: CASSSNSGRNSYNEQFF

d_gene: NA
v_gene: TRBV11-2
abundance: NA
j_gene: TRBJ2-3
len: 14
CDR3nt: TGTGCCAGCAGCCCCGTCCAGTACGCAGATACGCAGTATTTT
CDR3aa: CASSPVQYADTQYF

d_gene: TRBD2
v_gene: TRBV10-3
abundance: few
j_gene: TRBJ2-7
len: 15
CDR3nt: TGTGCCATCAGTGAGGTGGCGGGAGGGAGGAATGAGCAGTACTTC
CDR3aa: CAISEVAGGRNEQYF

d_gene: TRBD1
v_gene: TRBV5-1
abundance: NA
j_gene: TRBJ2-1
len: 15
CDR3nt: TGCGCCAGCAGCGGGGACAGGGAGGGATACAATGAGCAGTTCTTC
CDR3aa: CASSGDREGYNEQFF

d_gene: NA
v_gene: TRBV29-1
abundance: NA
j_gene: TRBJ1-2
len: 13
CDR3nt: TGCAGCTCGTCCGAGGACATCTCCTATGGCCACACCTTC
CDR3aa: CSSSEDISYGHTF

d_gene: TRBD1
v_gene: TRBV2
abundance: NA
j_gene: TRBJ2-3
len: 15
CDR3nt: TGTGCCAGCAGTGAATTGGGGACAGAATCAGATACGCAGTATTTT
CDR3aa: CASSELGTESDTQYF